The 26 T cell receptor beta chains reported below all come from one sample, sequenced in a study of graft-versus-host responses after intestinal transplantation. TCRdb's copy holds only in-frame clones and misses some; the assay was immunoSEQ multiplex PCR. The profile shows roughly 43,000 clones, about 95% of them singletons. Sequences were derived from PBMCs, sampled approximately 350 days after intestinal transplant. The receptors come from a human patient who received an intestinal transplant, so some T cells may come from the graft donor.

The gene calls are TRBV28 and TRBJ2-5; the match to TRBD2 covers 9 bases. The junction had 13 bases not matched to a gene; V was cut back by 7 bases and J by 4 bases. The CDR3 runs to 16 residues. Germline CDR1 and CDR2: MDHEN and SYDVKM. CDR3 bases: TGTGCCAGCACCCTTAGGGCGGGAGGGGTAGGAGAGACCCAGTACTTC. Protein product: CASTLRAGGVGETQYF.

The rearrangement joins TRBV6-5 to TRBJ2-5; no clear D gene. Deletions cut 0 bases from V and 3 bases from J, with 14 bases between. Germline CDR1 and CDR2: MNHEY and SVGAGI. This CDR3 region has 16 residues. CDR3 sequence: CASSYSGLQVEETQYF. In DNA form, the CDR3 reads TGTGCCAGCAGTTACTCGGGGTTGCAGGTTGAAGAGACCCAGTACTTC.

This chain connects TRBV19 to TRBJ1-1; TRBD1 matches at 7 bases. The length of the CDR3 is 10 residues. Germline loops: CDR1 LNHDA, CDR2 SQIVND (reference sequence). Unmatched junction bases numbered 3, after V lost 5 bases and J lost 12 bases. The CDR3 protein is CASSSQGTFF. CDR3 bases: TGTGCCAGTAGTTCACAGGGGACTTTCTTT.

The chain recombines TRBV27 with TRBJ2-7; D ambiguous. There are 15 residues in the CDR3. Germline V CDR1 and CDR2: MNHEY, SMNVEV (reference sequence). Trimming shortened V by 6 bases and J by 12 bases, and 27 bases separated the two germline ends. The CDR3 here is CASRPPSWAFQRLYF. The CDR3 nucleotides are TGTGCCAGCAGGCCGCCCTCTTGGGCGTTCCAAAGGCTGTACTTC.

The chain joins TRBV19 to TRBJ2-1; D possibly corresponds to TRBD2 (5 bases). Germline loops: CDR1 LNHDA, CDR2 SQIVND (reference sequence). This CDR3 spans 14 amino acids. The V gene lost 4 bases and the J gene lost 1 base, with 8 bases spanning the gap. The CDR3: CASSSRGSYNEQFF. The CDR3, as DNA: TGTGCCAGTAGTAGTCGGGGTTCCTACAATGAGCAGTTCTTC.

The sample holds one count of this clone. The rearrangement joins TRBV11-2 to TRBJ2-5; 7 nucleotides line up with TRBD1. The CDR3 length is 16 residues. Losses at the gene ends were 4 bases for V and 6 bases for J; bases not matched to a gene: 14. Germline CDR1 SGHAT, CDR2 FQNNGV. The DNA of the CDR3 is TGTGCCAGCAGCTCCCGTATTACAGGGGAACGAAAGACCCAGTACTTC. Its translation is CASSSRITGERKTQYF.

The V and J genes are TRBV28 and TRBJ1-1, with D perhaps matching TRBD1 (5 bases). CDR1 MDHEN and CDR2 SYDVKM come from the germline V gene. Trimming took 3 bases from V and 3 from J, leaving 17 bases between them. This CDR3 is 16 amino acids long. CDR3 DNA sequence: TGTGCCAGCAGTTTCGCATTGGGCCCGGGGGACACTGAAGCTTTCTTT. Its translation: CASSFALGPGDTEAFF.

The chain joins TRBV6-5 to TRBJ2-1; 9 positions agree with TRBD2. CDR1 and CDR2 (germline): MNHEY, SVGAGI. V was clipped by 2 bases and J by 5 bases; unmatched bases: 7. The CDR3 has 16 residues. CDR3 amino acids: CASSYRPAGGNNEQFF. In nucleotides, the CDR3 is TGTGCCAGCAGTTACCGACCAGCGGGAGGAAACAATGAGCAGTTCTTC.

The chain is built from TRBV2 and TRBJ2-7; TRBD2 agrees at 7 bases. Germline-derived CDR1 and CDR2 are SNHLY and FYNNEI. V shed 2 bases, J shed 6 bases, and the junction held 7 bases outside the gene matches. This CDR3 spans 14 amino acids. In DNA, the CDR3 is TGTGCCAGCAGTGAACTAGCGGCCCAGAGCGAGCAGTACTTC. As protein: CASSELAAQSEQYF.

J is TRBJ2-7 and V is TRBV7-3; D is uncertain. CDR3 length: 13 amino acids. V lost 2 bases and J 7 bases, leaving 12 bases between the germline ends. Germline CDR1 is SGHTA and CDR2 is FQGTGA. The CDR3 spells CASSLGESREQYF. CDR3 nucleotides: TGTGCCAGCAGCTTAGGGGAATCTAGGGAGCAGTACTTC.

Concerning this clone: Other nucleotide sequences from this sample produce the same CDR3. This chain links TRBV19 with TRBJ1-5, with D tentatively TRBD1 (6 bases). The CDR3 is made up of 22 amino acids. Trimming removed 5 bases from V and 3 bases from J, with 35 bases in between. Per the germline V gene, CDR1 is LNHDA and CDR2 is SQIVND (reference sequence). The CDR3 DNA reads as TGTGCCAGTAGTGGGCAGGGTGGGGGCTGGGGCCCGGGGCTGGACCCCAATCAGCCCCAGCATTTT. Residues: CASSGQGGGWGPGLDPNQPQHF.

The CDR3 bases are TGTGCCAGCAGCGTCGAGGGGGCTTCAGGCGGGGAGCTGTTTTTT. Amino acids: CASSVEGASGGELFF. J is TRBJ2-2 and V is TRBV9, with TRBD1 matching over 7 bases. The V segment lost 2 bases and the J segment 7 bases; nucleotides outside the gene matches: 8. The CDR3 has 15 amino acids. CDR1 is SGDLS and CDR2 is YYNGEE in the germline V gene.

The V gene is TRBV19, the J gene TRBJ1-1; 8 bases are shared with TRBD1. The CDR3 has 14 amino acids. Unmatched junction bases numbered 8, after V lost 0 bases and J lost 11 bases. Germline V gene data show CDR1 as LNHDA and CDR2 as SQIVND (reference sequence). This CDR3 reads CASSIEPHDRGAFF. CDR3 DNA sequence: TGTGCCAGTAGTATAGAGCCGCACGACAGGGGTGCTTTCTTT.

The rearrangement uses TRBV29-1 and TRBJ2-3, with 7 bases matching TRBD2. Per germline, CDR1 SQVTM and CDR2 ANQGSEA. This CDR3 contains 14 residues. The V segment lost 2 bases and the J segment 4 bases; nucleotides outside the gene matches: 6. CDR3 sequence: CSVESREDPDTQYF. The CDR3 DNA reads TGCAGCGTTGAATCACGGGAGGACCCAGATACGCAGTATTTT.

CDR3 nucleotides: TGTGCCAGCAGTTACTCAAACAGAAAGGACGAGCAGTACTTC. This codes for CASSYSNRKDEQYF. This sequence joins TRBV6-5 and TRBJ2-7; D unclear. The CDR3 runs 14 residues. The V gene lost 0 bases and the J gene lost 5 bases, with 11 bases spanning the gap. From germline, CDR1 is MNHEY and CDR2 SVGAGI.

The chain links TRBV19 to TRBJ1-6, with 7 positions matching TRBD1. The CDR3 totals 13 residues. The junction had 3 bases not matched to a gene; V was cut back by 7 bases and J by 6 bases. The germline V gene has CDR1 LNHDA and CDR2 SQIVND (reference sequence). The CDR3 bases are TGTGCCAGTAATCGACAGGGTAATTCACCCCTCCACTTT. It yields the protein CASNRQGNSPLHF.

The V call is TRBV6-6, the J call TRBJ1-2; possibly TRBD1 for D (5 bases). The germline CDR1 and CDR2 sequences are MNHNY and SVGAGI (reference sequence). Trimming cost V 2 bases and J 6 bases, with 10 bases left between them. The CDR3 covers 13 residues. As DNA, the CDR3 is TGTGCCAGCAGTTACGGCAGGGACGATGGCTACACCTTC. This translates into CASSYGRDDGYTF.

The rearrangement uses TRBV2 and TRBJ1-1; tentative D call: TRBD1 (5 bases). There are 15 residues in the CDR3. Trimming cost V 7 bases and J 1 base, with 16 bases left between them. Germline V gene sequence: CDR1 SNHLY, CDR2 FYNNEI. The CDR3 region has the DNA TGTGCCAGCAAACCCCTTGGGGGAGGGAACACTGAAGCTTTCTTT. Amino acid sequence: CASKPLGGGNTEAFF.

The V and J genes are TRBV10-3 and TRBJ1-5; D not resolved. The germline V gene has CDR1 ENHRY and CDR2 SYGVKD. Trimming removed 6 bases from V and 2 bases from J, with 11 bases in between. The CDR3 length is 14 residues. For the CDR3, the DNA is TGTGCCATCAGATCGGACGTGGGCAATCAGCCCCAGCATTTT. Translating gives CAIRSDVGNQPQHF.

V is TRBV7-3 and J is TRBJ2-3; weak D call: TRBD2 (5 bases). The germline CDR1 and CDR2 sequences are SGHTA and FQGTGA. The CDR3 is 14 residues long. V gave up 1 base and J gave up 3 bases, with 8 bases separating them. The CDR3 loop is CASSLSGLTDTQYF. DNA for the CDR3: TGTGCCAGCAGCTTAAGCGGGCTGACAGATACGCAGTATTTT.

V usage is TRBV27 and J usage is TRBJ2-7; TRBD2 matches at 14 bases. After removal of 6 bases from V and 4 bases from J, the junction contained 11 bases not matched to a gene. This CDR3 is 17 amino acids long. CDR1 is MNHEY and CDR2 is SMNVEV in the germline V gene (reference sequence). The CDR3 coding sequence is TGTGCCAGCAGCCGTAGTGGACTAGCGGGAGGTCAGTACGAGCAGTACTTC. Translation gives CASSRSGLAGGQYEQYF.

The J gene is TRBJ1-1, the V gene TRBV5-1, with TRBD1 as a possible D gene (6 bases). The V gene's germline CDR1 is SGHRS and CDR2 YFSETQ. The V gene lost 4 bases and the J gene lost 6 bases, with 10 bases spanning the gap. This CDR3 region has 12 residues. CDR3 sequence reads: CASSVQGPEAFF. The CDR3, as DNA: TGCGCCAGCAGCGTACAGGGTCCTGAAGCTTTCTTT.

The rearrangement links TRBV27 to TRBJ2-1, with 10 bases that match TRBD2. CDR3 length: 16 amino acids. Germline V gene lookup returns CDR1 MNHEY and CDR2 SMNVEV (reference sequence). V shed 8 bases, J shed 4 bases, and the junction held 11 bases outside the gene matches. CDR3 nucleotides: TGTGCCAGCCGTAGCGGGAGGATTCAATTTTACAATGAGCAGTTCTTC. It translates to CASRSGRIQFYNEQFF.

This chain joins TRBV4-1 and TRBJ1-4; no clear D gene. This CDR3 has 15 amino acids. The germline V gene encodes CDR1 MGHRA and CDR2 YSYEKL. Deletions cut 2 bases from V and 3 bases from J, with 10 bases between. The CDR3 nucleotides are TGCGCCAGCAGCCAAACCCGGGCTTCTAATGAAAAACTGTTTTTT. This sequence encodes CASSQTRASNEKLFF.

About this clone: Additional DNA sequences in this sample encode the identical CDR3. The chain joins TRBV19 to TRBJ2-2; TRBD1 might be the D (5 bases). This CDR3 is built from 13 residues. Germline loops: CDR1 LNHDA, CDR2 SQIVND (reference sequence). V lost 5 bases and J 3 bases, leaving 7 bases between the germline ends. CDR3 protein: CASSSRDTGELFF. The CDR3, as DNA: TGTGCCAGTAGTTCCAGGGACACCGGGGAGCTGTTTTTT. Together with reference TRBV19 and TRBJ2-2, the CDR3 gives the full variable domain: DGGITQSPKYLFRKEGQNVTLSCEQNLNHDAMYWYRQDPGQGLRLIYYSQIVNDFQKGDIAEGYSVSREKKESFPLTVTSAQKNPTAFYLCASSSRDTGELFFGEGSRLTVL.

This chain links TRBV5-4 with TRBJ1-4, with TRBD1 matching over 7 bases. V lost 4 bases, J lost 8 bases, and 8 bases stayed unmatched. This CDR3 is 14 amino acids long. CDR1 SGHNT and CDR2 YYREEE come from the germline V gene (reference sequence). The chain's CDR3 is CASSPGTAKEKLFF. CDR3 nucleotide sequence: TGTGCCAGCAGCCCTGGGACAGCGAAAGAAAAACTGTTTTTT.